A single sample is the source of the 5 T cell receptor beta chains below, sequenced in a study of T cell repertoires in cytomegalovirus infection (dated by TCRdb to between 2018 and 2021). According to the study, the label for this sample's treatment or condition signals: in vitro stimulation with specific CMV peptide epitopes to enrich CMV-specific T cells. Antigen specificity for these receptors is unknown. TCRdb lists the instrument as Illumina HiSeq 1500. Starting from the raw public reads, TCRdb applied fastp trimming at Q25, assembled clones with MiXCR and retained in-frame beta chains. Rows with a matching CDR3 protein are joined into one entry that keeps the most common DNA and genes. The sample records about 830,000 distinct CDR3 sequences, 30% to 35% of which are singletons. Jointly, the top ten make up 9.5% to 15% of the sample. The source was cultured CD8+ T cells from PBMCs, collected from culture after CMV antigen stimulation. The receptors come from a human donor in good health (CMV status not recorded). Some clones in this sample may be carry-over from other donors' samples.

This clonotype was detected a few times. V usage is TRBV2 and J usage is TRBJ2-2, with 12 nucleotides matching TRBD2. Germline trimming cut 6 bases from V and 0 bases from J; bases unmatched to any gene: 5. CDR3 size: 17 residues. CDR1 SNHLY and CDR2 FYNNEI come from the germline V gene. This CDR3 is CASRGTSGPANTGELFF. In DNA, the CDR3 is TGTGCCAGCAGGGGGACTAGCGGGCCTGCGAACACCGGGGAGCTGTTTTTT.

This chain uses TRBV14 with TRBJ2-5; no firm D call. Germline CDR1 and CDR2: SGHDN and FVKESK. With 0 bases removed from V and 1 base from J, the gap between germline ends came to 9 bases. The CDR3 extends over 15 amino acids. Here the CDR3 reads CASSQDRKSQETQYF. CDR3 DNA: TGTGCCAGCAGCCAAGATAGAAAGTCCCAAGAGACCCAGTACTTC.

Points on this clonotype: One base away lies a much larger clone, so this may be a sequencing read error. The chain carries TRBV12-3 or TRBV12-4 and TRBJ2-3; 9 nucleotides agree with TRBD1. The CDR3 sequence is 14 residues long. CDR3 residues: CVSTGGQGVDTQYF. The CDR3 DNA follows: TGTGTCAGCACTGGGGGACAGGGAGTGGATACGCAGTATTTT.

This clonotype was counted only a few times. This rearrangement joins TRBV19 to TRBJ1-1; D gene unclear. The V end was cut by 7 bases, the J end by 3 bases, with 15 bases between. Germline V CDR1 and CDR2: LNHDA, SQIVND (reference sequence). This CDR3 is 14 amino acids long. The CDR3 spells CASTGPGSYTEAFF. The CDR3 DNA follows: TGTGCCAGTACCGGCCCCGGGAGTTACACTGAAGCTTTCTTT.

The sample holds many counts of this clonotype. The genes are TRBV7-2 and TRBJ2-3; D call uncertain. Trimming removed 4 bases at V and 4 bases at J, with 15 bases between. Germline V gives CDR1 SGHTA, CDR2 FQGNSA. The CDR3 extends over 15 amino acids. The CDR3 DNA sequence: TGTGCCAGCAGCTCCGTCCTCGGGCCTGCAGATACGCAGTATTTT. Amino acids: CASSSVLGPADTQYF.